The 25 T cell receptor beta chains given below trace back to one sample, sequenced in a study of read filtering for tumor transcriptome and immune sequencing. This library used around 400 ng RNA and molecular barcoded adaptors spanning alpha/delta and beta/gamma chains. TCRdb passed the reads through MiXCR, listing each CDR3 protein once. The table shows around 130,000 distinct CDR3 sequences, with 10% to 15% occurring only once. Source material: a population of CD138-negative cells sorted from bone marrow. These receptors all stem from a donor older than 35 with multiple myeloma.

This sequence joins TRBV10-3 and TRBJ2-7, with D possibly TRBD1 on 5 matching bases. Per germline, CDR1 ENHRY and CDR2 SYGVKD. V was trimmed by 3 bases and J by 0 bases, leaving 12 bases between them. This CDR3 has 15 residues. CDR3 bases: TGTGCCATCAGTGACAATAGGGGAAGCTCCTACGAGCAGTACTTC. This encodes CAISDNRGSSYEQYF.

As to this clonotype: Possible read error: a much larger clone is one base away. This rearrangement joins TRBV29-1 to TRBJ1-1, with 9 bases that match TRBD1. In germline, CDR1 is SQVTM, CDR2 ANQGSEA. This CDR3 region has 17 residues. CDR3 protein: CSATPYRGPREGTEALF. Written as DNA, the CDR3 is TGCAGCGCTACCCCTTACAGGGGGCCCCGTGAGGGCACTGAAGCTCTCTTT.

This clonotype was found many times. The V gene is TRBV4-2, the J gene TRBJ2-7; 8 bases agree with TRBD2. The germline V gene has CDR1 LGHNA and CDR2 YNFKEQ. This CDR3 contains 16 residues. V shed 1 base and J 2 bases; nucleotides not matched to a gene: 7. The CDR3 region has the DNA TGTGCCAGCAGCCAAGCTGCGGGAGGAGGCACCTACGAGCAGTACTTC. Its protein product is CASSQAAGGGTYEQYF.

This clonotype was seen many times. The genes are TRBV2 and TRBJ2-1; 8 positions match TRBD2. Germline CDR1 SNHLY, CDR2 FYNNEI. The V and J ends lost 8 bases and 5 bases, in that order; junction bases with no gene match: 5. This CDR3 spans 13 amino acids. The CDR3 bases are TGTGCCAGCGAGCGGGAGCTCCACAATGAGCAGTTCTTC. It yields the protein CASERELHNEQFF.

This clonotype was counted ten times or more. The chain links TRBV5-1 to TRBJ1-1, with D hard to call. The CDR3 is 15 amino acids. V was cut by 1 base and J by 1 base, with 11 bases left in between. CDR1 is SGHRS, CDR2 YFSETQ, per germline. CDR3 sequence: CASSLLTSGNTEAFF. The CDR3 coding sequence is TGCGCCAGCAGCTTGTTAACTTCAGGGAACACTGAAGCTTTCTTT.

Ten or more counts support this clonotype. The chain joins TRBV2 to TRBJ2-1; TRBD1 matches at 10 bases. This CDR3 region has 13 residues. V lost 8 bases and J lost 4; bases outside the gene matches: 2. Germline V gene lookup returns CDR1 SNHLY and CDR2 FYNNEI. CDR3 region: CASGTGVYNEQFF. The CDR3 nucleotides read TGTGCCAGCGGGACAGGGGTTTACAATGAGCAGTTCTTC.

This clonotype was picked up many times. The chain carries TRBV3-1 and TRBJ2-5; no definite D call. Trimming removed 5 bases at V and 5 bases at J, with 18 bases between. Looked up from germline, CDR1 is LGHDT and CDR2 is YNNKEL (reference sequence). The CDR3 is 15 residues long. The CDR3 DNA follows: TGTGCCAGCAGCAGGACCCTAGGGTCGAGGGAGACCCAGTACTTC. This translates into CASSRTLGSRETQYF.

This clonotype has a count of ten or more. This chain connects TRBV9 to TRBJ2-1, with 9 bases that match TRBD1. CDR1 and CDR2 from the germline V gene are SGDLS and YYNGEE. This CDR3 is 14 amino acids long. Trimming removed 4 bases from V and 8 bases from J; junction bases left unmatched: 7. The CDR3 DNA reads TGTGCCAGCAGCCCGGGACAGGGATCGCATGAGCAGTTCTTC. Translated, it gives CASSPGQGSHEQFF.

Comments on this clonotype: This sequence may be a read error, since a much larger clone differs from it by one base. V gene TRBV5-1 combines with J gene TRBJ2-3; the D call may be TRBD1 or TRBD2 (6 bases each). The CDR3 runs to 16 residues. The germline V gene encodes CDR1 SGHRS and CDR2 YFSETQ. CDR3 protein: CPSSLRGGGSTDTQYF. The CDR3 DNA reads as TGCCCCAGCAGCTTGAGAGGGGGAGGTAGCACAGATACGCAGTATTTT.

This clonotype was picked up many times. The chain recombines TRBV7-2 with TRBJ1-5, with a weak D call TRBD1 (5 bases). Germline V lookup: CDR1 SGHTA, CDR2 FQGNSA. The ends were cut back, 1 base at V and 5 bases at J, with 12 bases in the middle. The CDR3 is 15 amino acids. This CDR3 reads CASSLVGGSHQPQHF. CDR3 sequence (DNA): TGTGCCAGCAGCTTAGTTGGGGGTTCGCATCAGCCCCAGCATTTT.

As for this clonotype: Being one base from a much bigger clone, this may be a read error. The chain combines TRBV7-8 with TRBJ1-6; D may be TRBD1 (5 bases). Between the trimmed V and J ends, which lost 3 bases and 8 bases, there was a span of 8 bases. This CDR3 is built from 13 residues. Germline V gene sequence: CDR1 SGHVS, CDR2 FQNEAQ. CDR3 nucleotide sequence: TGTGCCAGCAGCTTCAGGGTTGATTCACCCCTCCACTTT. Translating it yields CASSFRVDSPLHF.

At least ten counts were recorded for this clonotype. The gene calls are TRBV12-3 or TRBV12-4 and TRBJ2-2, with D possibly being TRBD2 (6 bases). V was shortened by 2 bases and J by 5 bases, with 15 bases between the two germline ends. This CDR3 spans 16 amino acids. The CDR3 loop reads CASSLSAGIKTGELFF. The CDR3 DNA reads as TGTGCCAGCAGTTTATCGGCGGGGATTAAGACCGGGGAGCTGTTTTTT.

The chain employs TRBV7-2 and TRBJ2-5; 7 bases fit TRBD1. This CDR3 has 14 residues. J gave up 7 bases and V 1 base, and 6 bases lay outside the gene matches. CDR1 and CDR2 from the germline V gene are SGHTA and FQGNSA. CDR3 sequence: CASSLGGTARTQYF. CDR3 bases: TGTGCCAGCAGCTTAGGAGGGACAGCACGGACCCAGTACTTC.

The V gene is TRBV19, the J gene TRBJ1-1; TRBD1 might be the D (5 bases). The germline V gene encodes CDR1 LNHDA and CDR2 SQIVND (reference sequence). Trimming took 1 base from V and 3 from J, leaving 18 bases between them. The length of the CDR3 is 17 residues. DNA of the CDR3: TGTGCCAGTAGTATAGTGGGGGGATTGGTTTCGGACACTGAAGCTTTCTTT. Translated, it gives CASSIVGGLVSDTEAFF.

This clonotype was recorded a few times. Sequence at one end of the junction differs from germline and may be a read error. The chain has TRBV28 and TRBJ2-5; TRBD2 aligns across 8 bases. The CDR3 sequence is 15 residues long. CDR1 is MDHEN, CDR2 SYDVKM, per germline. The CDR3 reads CASSPRTSSQETQYF. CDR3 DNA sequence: TGTGCCAGCAGTCCCCGGACTAGCAGCCAAGAGACTCAGTACTTC.

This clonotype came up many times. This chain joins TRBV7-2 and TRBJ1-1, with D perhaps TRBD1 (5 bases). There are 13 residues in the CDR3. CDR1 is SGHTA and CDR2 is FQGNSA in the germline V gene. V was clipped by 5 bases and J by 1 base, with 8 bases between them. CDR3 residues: CASSIQENTEAFF. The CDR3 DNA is TGTGCCAGCAGCATACAGGAGAACACTGAAGCTTTCTTT.

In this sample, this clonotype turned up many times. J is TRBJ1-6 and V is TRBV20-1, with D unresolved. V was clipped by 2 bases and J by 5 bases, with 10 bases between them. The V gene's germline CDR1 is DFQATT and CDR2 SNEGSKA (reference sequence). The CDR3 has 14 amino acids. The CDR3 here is CSARPALDNSPLHF. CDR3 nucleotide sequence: TGCAGTGCTAGACCGGCCCTCGATAATTCACCCCTCCACTTT.

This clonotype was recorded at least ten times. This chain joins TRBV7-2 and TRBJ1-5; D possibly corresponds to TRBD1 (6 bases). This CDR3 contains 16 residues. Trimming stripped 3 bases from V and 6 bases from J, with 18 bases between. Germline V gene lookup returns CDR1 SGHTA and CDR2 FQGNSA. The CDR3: CASSLGGRVMSQPQHF. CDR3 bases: TGTGCCAGCAGCTTGGGGGGCAGGGTAATGTCTCAGCCCCAGCATTTT. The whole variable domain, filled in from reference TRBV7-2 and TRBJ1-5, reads GAGVSQSPSNKVTEKGKDVELRCDPISGHTALYWYRQSLGQGLEFLIYFQGNSAPDKSGLPSDRFSAERTGGSVSTLTIQRTQQEDSAVYLCASSLGGRVMSQPQHFGDGTRLSIL.

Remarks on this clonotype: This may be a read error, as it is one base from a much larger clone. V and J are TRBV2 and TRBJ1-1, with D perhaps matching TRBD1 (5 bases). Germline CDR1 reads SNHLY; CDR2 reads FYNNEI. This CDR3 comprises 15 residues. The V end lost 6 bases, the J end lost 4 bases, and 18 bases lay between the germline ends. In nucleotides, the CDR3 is TGTGCCAGCAGACCCTTCTGGGGTGGGGGCACTGAAGCTTTCTTT. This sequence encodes CASRPFWGGGTEAFF.

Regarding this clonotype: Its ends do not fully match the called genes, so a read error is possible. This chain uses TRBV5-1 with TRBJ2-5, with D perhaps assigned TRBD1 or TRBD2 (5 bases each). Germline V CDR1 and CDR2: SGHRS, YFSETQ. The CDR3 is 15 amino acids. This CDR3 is CASSLAGREQETLYF. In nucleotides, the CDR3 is TGCGCCAGCAGCTTGGCGGGCAGGGAGCAGGAGACCCTGTACTTC.

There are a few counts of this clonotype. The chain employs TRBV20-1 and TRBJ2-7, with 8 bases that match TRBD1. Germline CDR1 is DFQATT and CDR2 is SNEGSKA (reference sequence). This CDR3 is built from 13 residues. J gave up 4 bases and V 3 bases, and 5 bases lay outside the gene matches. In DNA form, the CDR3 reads TGCAGTGCTAGTCGCGGACAGGGTTACGAGCAGTACTTC. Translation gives CSASRGQGYEQYF.

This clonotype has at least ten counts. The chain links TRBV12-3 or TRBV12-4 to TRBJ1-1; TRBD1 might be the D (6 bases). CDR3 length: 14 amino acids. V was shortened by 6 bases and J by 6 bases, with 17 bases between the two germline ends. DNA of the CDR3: TGTGCCAGCAGCCCAGTTCAGGGGAAGGCTGAAGCTTTCTTT. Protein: CASSPVQGKAEAFF.

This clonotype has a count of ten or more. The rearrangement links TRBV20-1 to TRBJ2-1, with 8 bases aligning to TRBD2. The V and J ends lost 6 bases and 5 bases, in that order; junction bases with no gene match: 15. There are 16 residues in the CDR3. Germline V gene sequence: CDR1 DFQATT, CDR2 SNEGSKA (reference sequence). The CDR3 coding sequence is TGCAGTGCACCCCCAGTGAGACTAGCGACCCACAATGAGCAGTTCTTC. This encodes CSAPPVRLATHNEQFF.

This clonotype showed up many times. In DNA form, the CDR3 reads TGCGCCAGCAGCTTGGAGGGGACGGGTGAGCAGTTCTTC. Translation: CASSLEGTGEQFF. The rearrangement links TRBV5-1 to TRBJ2-1; D may match TRBD1 or TRBD2 (5 bases each). V lost 0 bases, J lost 9 bases, and 10 bases lay in between. The germline V gene encodes CDR1 SGHRS and CDR2 YFSETQ. CDR3 length: 13 residues.

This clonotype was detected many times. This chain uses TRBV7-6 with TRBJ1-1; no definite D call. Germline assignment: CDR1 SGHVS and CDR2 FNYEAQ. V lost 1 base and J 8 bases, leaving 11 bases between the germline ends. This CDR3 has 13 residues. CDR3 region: CASSLVYSPEAFF. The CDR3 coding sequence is TGTGCCAGCAGCTTAGTGTACTCCCCAGAAGCTTTCTTT.